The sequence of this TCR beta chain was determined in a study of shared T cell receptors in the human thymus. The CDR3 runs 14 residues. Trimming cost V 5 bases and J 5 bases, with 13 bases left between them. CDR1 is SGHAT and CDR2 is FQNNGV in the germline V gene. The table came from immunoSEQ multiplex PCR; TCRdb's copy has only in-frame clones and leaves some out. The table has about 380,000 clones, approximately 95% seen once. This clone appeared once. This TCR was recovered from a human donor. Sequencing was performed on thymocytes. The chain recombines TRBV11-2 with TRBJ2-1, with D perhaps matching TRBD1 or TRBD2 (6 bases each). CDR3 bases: TGTGCCAGCAGCCCAGGGGTAGCGGACAATGAGCAGTTCTTC. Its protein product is CASSPGVADNEQFF.